This TCR beta chain was obtained from a study of T cell responses to AZD1222 COVID-19 vaccine. Turning to the study itself: Second-dose timings of about 4 or about 12 weeks were pooled.

Study findings and constraints: Repertoires in all cases were sampled only once the peak T cell response had passed. Most donors were white British and more were female, and clonal diversity was possibly underestimated. The study reported that nearly half of spike-specific TCRs target unmutated variant regions.

A note on this clone: Antigen: not known.

This table comes from immunoSEQ multiplex PCR, and its TCRdb copy is limited to in-frame clones, with some not included. The sample contains some 120,000 clones, roughly 93% of which appear only once. CDR1 and CDR2 from the germline V gene are ENHRY and SYGVKD. Between the trimmed V and J ends, which lost 7 bases and 1 base, there was a span of 10 bases. This CDR3 contains 13 residues. Specimen: peripheral blood, collected on day 0 of AZD1222 vaccination. This sequence originates from an adult in good health. This sequence joins TRBV10-3 and TRBJ1-1; D might be TRBD1 (5 bases). The CDR3 coding sequence is TGTGCCATCAACGGACACCAGAACACTGAAGCTTTCTTT. Translating it yields CAINGHQNTEAFF.